The 19 T cell receptor beta chains listed next were all sequenced from one sample in a study of T cells in Graves' hyperthyroidism and ophthalmopathy. The CDR3 regions of TCR beta were amplified from RNA transcripts. HTBI primers drove first-round RT-PCR of the TCR CDR3. TCRdb itself ran the multiplex PCR reads through MiXCR, one entry per CDR3 protein. The sample has some 500,000 distinct CDR3 sequences; 14% are singletons. The sequenced sample was blood. The receptors were gathered from a woman aged 18 to 35 with Graves' hyperthyroidism.

This chain joins TRBV4-1 and TRBJ2-6; D possibly corresponds to TRBD1 (5 bases). Germline V CDR1 and CDR2: MGHRA, YSYEKL. CDR3 length: 18 amino acids. V lost 0 bases and J lost 2, with 14 bases in between. As DNA, the CDR3 is TGCGCCAGCAGCCAAGATCCTGCTGCAGGGCCTGGGGCCAACGTCCTGACTTTC. Amino acid sequence: CASSQDPAAGPGANVLTF.

This clonotype was seen a single time. The chain employs TRBV20-1 and TRBJ2-1, with TRBD2 matching 9 bases. CDR1 is DFQATT and CDR2 is SNEGSKA in the germline V gene (reference sequence). V was clipped by 3 bases and J by 6 bases; unmatched bases: 6. The CDR3 length is 14 residues. This chain's CDR3 is CSASSGRRFNEQFF. The CDR3 region has the DNA TGCAGTGCTAGCAGCGGGAGGCGATTCAATGAGCAGTTCTTC.

This clonotype was counted at least ten times. The chain carries TRBV20-1 and TRBJ1-1; no reliable D call. Per germline, CDR1 DFQATT and CDR2 SNEGSKA (reference sequence). V lost 3 bases, J lost 2 bases, and 10 bases lay in between. The CDR3 loop spans 13 amino acids. CDR3 region: CSARSAPNTEAFF. The CDR3 DNA follows: TGCAGTGCTAGGTCAGCTCCAAACACTGAAGCTTTCTTT.

The chain has TRBV30 and TRBJ1-6; D not resolved. This CDR3 region has 13 residues. Germline CDR1 reads GTSNPN; CDR2 reads SVGIG (reference sequence). Trimming removed 4 bases from V and 7 bases from J, with 11 bases in between. The CDR3: CAWTISYNSPLHF. In nucleotides, the CDR3 is TGTGCCTGGACGATTTCATACAATTCACCCCTCCACTTT.

There are many counts of this clonotype. The rearrangement joins TRBV10-2 to TRBJ2-1; 12 nucleotides match TRBD2. V lost 11 bases and J lost 7; bases outside the gene matches: 9. Germline-derived CDR1 and CDR2 are WSHSY and SAAADI. This CDR3 contains 14 residues. CDR3: CASRTSGNANEQFF. The CDR3 nucleotides are TGCGCCTCCCGGACTAGCGGGAATGCGAATGAGCAGTTCTTC.

There are many counts of this clonotype. The V and J genes are TRBV30 and TRBJ1-2; TRBD1 is a possible D gene (6 bases). V dropped 4 bases and J dropped 2 bases, with 11 bases sitting between them. The CDR3 loop spans 13 amino acids. Germline V gives CDR1 GTSNPN, CDR2 SVGIG (reference sequence). The chain's CDR3 is CAWTRTANYGYTF. CDR3 coding DNA: TGTGCCTGGACCCGGACAGCCAACTATGGCTACACCTTC.

This clonotype has a count of ten or more. The chain joins TRBV27 to TRBJ2-5; D remains ambiguous. V was clipped by 9 bases and J by 5 bases, with 19 bases between them. This CDR3 comprises 14 residues. Germline V lookup: CDR1 MNHEY, CDR2 SMNVEV (reference sequence). The CDR3 is CASSLIESVETQYF. The CDR3 DNA reads TGTGCCAGTAGCTTAATAGAAAGTGTGGAGACCCAGTACTTC.

This chain uses TRBV5-1 with TRBJ1-1, with TRBD1 identical over 8 bases. The trim removed 4 bases at V and 9 bases at J, leaving 5 bases unmatched. Germline V CDR1 and CDR2: SGHRS, YFSETQ. This CDR3 is 12 amino acids long. CDR3 in DNA: TGCGCCAGCAGCCCAGGACAGGGACAAGCTTTCTTT. It translates to CASSPGQGQAFF.

This clonotype was detected many times. The chain recombines TRBV12-3 or TRBV12-4 with TRBJ1-2; 9 bases line up with TRBD1. The CDR3 spans 13 residues. With 10 bases clipped from V and 2 bases from J, the junction kept 5 bases outside the gene matches. The CDR3 loop is CATRTGANYGYTF. CDR3 nucleotide sequence: TGTGCCACCAGGACAGGGGCCAACTATGGCTACACCTTC.

In its sample, this clonotype was seen many times. The rearrangement links TRBV20-1 to TRBJ1-1; D not certain. This CDR3 contains 12 residues. Germline CDR1 and CDR2: DFQATT and SNEGSKA (reference sequence). Trimming left V 3 bases short and J 4 bases short, with 9 bases between. CDR3 nucleotide sequence: TGCAGTGCTAGCGGAGGTTTCACTGAAGCTTTCTTT. It yields the protein CSASGGFTEAFF.

The chain uses TRBV7-9 and TRBJ2-7; 7 bases align to TRBD1. Germline V gene sequence: CDR1 SEHNR, CDR2 FQNEAQ (reference sequence). V gave up 1 base and J gave up 3 bases; unmatched junction bases: 6. The CDR3 sequence is 15 residues long. Written as DNA, the CDR3 is TGTGCCAGCAGCTTAGTACGGGACAGCCACTACGAGCAGTACTTC. Encoded protein: CASSLVRDSHYEQYF.

A few counts support this clonotype. The rearrangement links TRBV25-1 to TRBJ1-1; 8 positions match TRBD1. CDR3 length: 15 residues. The trim removed 3 bases at V and 5 bases at J, leaving 8 bases unmatched. The germline V gene has CDR1 MGHDK and CDR2 SYGVNS. CDR3 coding DNA: TGTGCCAGCAGTGAGAACCAGGGGGCCGGGACTGAAGCTTTCTTT. Encoded protein: CASSENQGAGTEAFF.

This clonotype came up many times. The V gene is TRBV11-2, the J gene TRBJ2-3, with 16 positions matching TRBD2. This CDR3 is 15 amino acids long. Germline CDR1 and CDR2: SGHAT and FQNNGV. The V and J ends lost 8 bases and 3 bases, in that order; junction bases with no gene match: 2. The CDR3 DNA follows: TGTGCCAGCGGGACTAGCGGGAGGGTTACAGATACGCAGTATTTT. It yields the protein CASGTSGRVTDTQYF.

This clonotype was seen ten or more times. The rearrangement links TRBV9 to TRBJ1-1; D uncertain. The germline V gene has CDR1 SGDLS and CDR2 YYNGEE. The CDR3 totals 15 residues. V was clipped by 0 bases and J by 7 bases, with 16 bases between them. The CDR3 DNA reads as TGTGCCAGCAGCGTAGAACCTGCAGCAGTCGGTGAAGCTTTCTTT. Protein: CASSVEPAAVGEAFF.

This clonotype appeared many times. The genes are TRBV19 and TRBJ1-1, with D perhaps matching TRBD1 (5 bases). This CDR3 region has 15 residues. Trimming shortened V by 5 bases and J by 10 bases, and 23 bases separated the two germline ends. The germline CDR1 and CDR2 sequences are LNHDA and SQIVND (reference sequence). CDR3 in DNA: TGTGCCAGTAGTCCCCGGGACCCTCTTCGGGAGGGAGCTTTCTTT. Translating it yields CASSPRDPLREGAFF.

This clonotype was picked up many times. V and J are TRBV3-1 and TRBJ1-1; tentatively, D is TRBD1 (6 bases). The length of the CDR3 is 14 residues. Trimming took off 5 bases at V and 1 base at J, with 11 bases between the two ends. Per germline, CDR1 LGHDT and CDR2 YNNKEL (reference sequence). CDR3: CASSFGQKNTEAFF. CDR3 in DNA: TGTGCCAGCAGCTTTGGACAGAAGAACACTGAAGCTTTCTTT.

This clonotype was picked up many times. This chain connects TRBV28 to TRBJ1-5; 10 bases are shared with TRBD1. The V segment lost 5 bases and the J segment 3 bases; nucleotides outside the gene matches: 7. The CDR3 runs to 16 residues. Germline CDR1 reads MDHEN; CDR2 reads SYDVKM. As DNA, the CDR3 is TGTGCCAGCAGTCCCCCGGGACAGGGGATCAATCAGCCCCAGCATTTT. It translates to CASSPPGQGINQPQHF.

This clonotype has just a few counts. The genes are TRBV6-1 and TRBJ1-1; 10 bases agree with TRBD1. Per the germline V gene, CDR1 is MNHNS and CDR2 is SASEGT. Trimming cost V 11 bases and J 2 bases; bases outside gene matches: 5. The CDR3 is 13 amino acids. This CDR3 reads CAYRDRGNTEAFF. CDR3 coding DNA: TGTGCCTACCGGGACAGGGGTAACACTGAAGCTTTCTTT.

This clonotype was found a few times. This rearrangement joins TRBV6-1 to TRBJ2-2; D possibly corresponds to TRBD2 (5 bases). This CDR3 is built from 14 residues. CDR1 MNHNS and CDR2 SASEGT come from the germline V gene. V gave up 3 bases and J gave up 1 base, with 6 bases separating them. For the CDR3, the DNA is TGTGCCAGCAGTGAGGACTGGAACACCGGGGAGCTGTTTTTT. Amino acids: CASSEDWNTGELFF.